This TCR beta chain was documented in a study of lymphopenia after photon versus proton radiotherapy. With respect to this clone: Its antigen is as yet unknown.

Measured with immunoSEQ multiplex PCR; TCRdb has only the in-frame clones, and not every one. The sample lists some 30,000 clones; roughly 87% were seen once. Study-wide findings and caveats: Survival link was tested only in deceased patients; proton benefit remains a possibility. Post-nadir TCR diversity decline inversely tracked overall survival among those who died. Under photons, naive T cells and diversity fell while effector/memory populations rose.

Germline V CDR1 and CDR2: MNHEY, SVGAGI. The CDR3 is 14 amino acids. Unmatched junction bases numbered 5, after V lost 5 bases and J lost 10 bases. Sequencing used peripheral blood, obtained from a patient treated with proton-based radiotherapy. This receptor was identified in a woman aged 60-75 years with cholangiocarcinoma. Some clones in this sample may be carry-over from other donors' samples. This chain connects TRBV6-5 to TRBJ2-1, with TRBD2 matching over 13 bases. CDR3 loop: CASSTSTSGREQFF. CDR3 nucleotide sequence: TGTGCCAGCAGTACCTCGACTAGCGGGAGGGAGCAGTTCTTC.